Presented here are 5 T cell receptor beta chains from one specimen sequenced in a study of blood T cell repertoires in COVID-19. Method: immunoSEQ multiplex PCR; TCRdb's copy keeps in-frame clones and lacks some. This sample carries hundreds of thousands of clones, 90% of them seen once, and the ten largest clones take about 1.5%. Sample: PBMCs or T cells enriched from blood (not recorded which). The receptor source for this set is a woman younger than 30 with acute COVID-19.

The rearrangement joins TRBV28 to TRBJ2-7, with D tentatively TRBD2 (6 bases). The germline CDR1 and CDR2 sequences are MDHEN and SYDVKM. Trimming stripped 2 bases from V and 3 bases from J, with 11 bases between. The CDR3 totals 14 residues. The CDR3 reads CASSLSGRNYEQYF. CDR3 DNA: TGTGCCAGCAGTTTAAGTGGGAGGAACTACGAGCAGTACTTC.

The chain joins TRBV7-2 to TRBJ2-7; the D gene is possibly TRBD1 (6 bases). Trimming removed 5 bases at V and 2 bases at J, with 16 bases between. The length of the CDR3 is 15 residues. From germline, CDR1 is SGHTA and CDR2 FQGNSA. The CDR3 sequence: CASSAVGRGTYEQYF. DNA for the CDR3: TGTGCCAGCAGCGCAGTAGGCAGGGGTACCTACGAGCAGTACTTC.

The chain employs TRBV29-1 and TRBJ2-3, with no clear D. V was clipped by 3 bases and J by 2 bases, with 9 bases between them. Germline V gene data show CDR1 as SQVTM and CDR2 as ANQGSEA. CDR3 size: 13 residues. The CDR3 loop is CSVEGRFTDTQYF. The CDR3 DNA is TGCAGCGTTGAGGGCCGTTTCACAGATACGCAGTATTTT.

This chain uses TRBV4-1 with TRBJ2-3; the D is unclear. Trimming pared 7 bases from V and 2 bases from J, leaving 10 bases between. Germline V gene sequence: CDR1 MGHRA, CDR2 YSYEKL. This CDR3 region has 13 residues. The CDR3 DNA reads as TGCGCCAGCAACCCTACCCACACAGATACGCAGTATTTT. It is translated as CASNPTHTDTQYF.

The V call is TRBV6-5, the J call TRBJ2-7; 9 bases fit TRBD1. Trimming at V came to 9 bases and at J to 5 bases, leaving 8 bases not matched to a gene. The CDR3 covers 13 residues. Germline loops: CDR1 MNHEY, CDR2 SVGAGI. The CDR3 sequence: CASRYTGGHEQYF. The DNA for the CDR3 is TGTGCCAGTCGCTATACAGGGGGCCACGAGCAGTACTTC.